This T cell receptor beta chain was documented in a study of T-cell reconstitution after alpha-beta-depleted transplantation in children. Study-wide findings and caveats: As was reported, about two months after transplant, alpha-beta T cells came from several hundred expanded graft clones. A year post-transplant, T-cell counts and diversity derived mostly from newly produced T cells.

Note on this clonotype: Its antigen is still unknown.

The germline V gene encodes CDR1 LGHNA and CDR2 YNFKEQ. Trimming pared 3 bases from V and 4 bases from J, leaving 20 bases between. The CDR3 is 17 amino acids. The library targeted TCRbeta and was prepared with unique molecular identifiers. TCRdb ran MiXCR on the PCR reads and lists one entry per CDR3 protein. The table has about 980,000 distinct CDR3 sequences, 25% to 35% seen once. The starting material was PBMCs, mostly from graft donor cells, obtained 360 days after TCRalphabeta/CD19-depleted stem cell transplant. The clonotype comes from a boy in the first two years of life who had a stem cell transplant for SCID, so the T cells may come from the graft donor. This chain uses TRBV4-2 with TRBJ2-3, with D perhaps matching TRBD2 (6 bases). CDR3 amino acids: CASSQAILGLGADTQYF. The CDR3 nucleotides are TGTGCCAGCAGCCAGGCTATTTTGGGACTGGGGGCAGATACGCAGTATTTT.